This T cell receptor (beta chain) was retrieved from a study of naive and memory T cell subsets. Points from the study as a whole: Naive repertoires, especially CD8, held a few larger clonotypes, possibly memory cells re-expressing CD45RA.

This clonotype was found a few times. What it binds is unknown. An equimolar mix of two oligonucleotides served as the beta constant-region primer for TRBC1 and TRBC2. Four rounds of PCR amplified the ligated cDNA using nested alpha and beta constant-region primers plus SP2. Ligation attached a single-stranded oligonucleotide with a 12-nucleotide UMI and the SP2 primer to the cDNA 3' end. TCRdb re-called the UMI-ligation and nested PCR reads with MiXCR, one entry per CDR3 protein. The sample has 150,000 or so distinct CDR3 sequences; roughly 22% are singletons. The CDR3 length is 15 residues. V shed 6 bases, J shed 1 base, and the junction held 4 bases outside the gene matches.

The chain employs TRBV12-3 or TRBV12-4 and TRBJ2-7; TRBD2 matches 12 bases. The sequenced sample was naive CD4+ T cells from blood. This TCR was sampled from a human donor in good health. CDR3 coding DNA: TGTGCCAGCAGATTGACTAGCGGGAGTTCCTACGAGCAGTACTTC. This codes for CASRLTSGSSYEQYF.